One and the same sample provided the 25 T cell receptor beta chains below, sequenced in a study of a mutant IDH1 vaccine in newly diagnosed glioma listed by TCRdb under 2021. This sample's time point label indicates: week 35, safety follow-up. Each vaccine dose was 300 ug of a 20-mer mutant IDH1 peptide in Montanide, given subcutaneously with topical imiquimod. The protocol used for the library was the immunoSEQ multiplex PCR assay. Imported from immuneACCESS, the table was reduced by TCRdb to in-frame sequences with V and J called. These copies leave out some clones; in studies compared against another copy, an unresolved V gene accounts for under half, and the cause of the remainder is not known. A total of 35,000 to 50,000 clones appear in this sample, 80% to 95% of them only once. Jointly, the top ten make up roughly 2.4% of the sample. Their specific antigens are unknown. The sample consisted of PBMCs, taken from a glioma patient whose treatment included an IDH1 peptide vaccine. The receptors come from a man in his fifties or sixties with glioma.

The chain has TRBV29-1 and TRBJ2-7, with 7 bases fitting TRBD1. This CDR3 is built from 13 residues. Germline CDR1 reads SQVTM; CDR2 reads ANQGSEA. V lost 7 bases and J lost 7; bases outside the gene matches: 13. DNA of the CDR3: TGCAGCGCCACAGGACAGGCAGGTTGGGAGCAGTACTTC. This codes for CSATGQAGWEQYF.

V is TRBV2 and J is TRBJ2-1; D gene uncertain. The CDR3 runs 16 residues. Germline-derived CDR1 and CDR2 are SNHLY and FYNNEI. Trimming took 8 bases from V and 0 from J, leaving 17 bases between them. The CDR3 spells CASLPDLRSSYNEQFF. CDR3 in DNA: TGTGCCAGCCTCCCCGACTTACGGAGCTCCTACAATGAGCAGTTCTTC.

This chain connects TRBV7-3 to TRBJ1-1; D is unresolved. This CDR3 has 13 residues. Germline V CDR1 and CDR2: SGHTA, FQGTGA. The germline V and J ends were trimmed by 2 bases and 7 bases, with 11 bases remaining between them. The CDR3 region is CASSLALGSEAFF. CDR3 bases: TGTGCCAGCAGCTTAGCCCTGGGCAGTGAAGCTTTCTTT.

The rearrangement joins TRBV2 to TRBJ1-3, with no clear D. The CDR3 totals 15 residues. The V and J ends lost 5 bases and 0 bases respectively, with 11 bases between them. Germline V gives CDR1 SNHLY, CDR2 FYNNEI. The CDR3 reads CASSSRPSSGNTIYF. The CDR3 DNA is TGTGCCAGCAGTTCCCGCCCCAGCTCTGGAAACACCATATATTTT.

This chain's CDR3 is CASSFQTGVVGGYTF. Written as DNA, the CDR3 is TGCGCCAGCAGCTTCCAAACAGGGGTGGTTGGTGGCTACACCTTC. This chain uses TRBV5-1 with TRBJ1-2; 7 nucleotides align to TRBD1. This CDR3 comprises 15 residues. Germline CDR1 and CDR2: SGHRS and YFSETQ. J lost 7 bases, V lost 2 bases, and 11 bases had no gene match.

This rearrangement joins TRBV28 to TRBJ2-7, with D uncertain. Deletions cut 6 bases from V and 3 bases from J, with 15 bases between. CDR3 size: 14 residues. CDR1 MDHEN and CDR2 SYDVKM come from the germline V gene. The CDR3 coding sequence is TGTGCCAGCAGCTCCTCGGAGTACAACTACGAGCAGTACTTC. It encodes CASSSSEYNYEQYF.

CDR3 protein: CASSPGTVNTEAFF. The CDR3 bases are TGTGCCAGCTCACCAGGGACGGTGAACACTGAAGCTTTCTTT. This rearrangement joins TRBV18 to TRBJ1-1, with D maybe TRBD1 (5 bases). Germline CDR1 and CDR2: KGHSH and LQKENI. The CDR3 sequence is 14 residues long. Trimming removed 2 bases at V and 0 bases at J, with 7 bases between.

The genes are TRBV6-6 and TRBJ2-1; D unclear. The germline gives CDR1 MNHNY, CDR2 SVGAGI (reference sequence). CDR3 length equals 13 residues. The ends were cut back, 0 bases at V and 6 bases at J, with 6 bases in the middle. The CDR3: CASSYSQRNEQFF. In DNA, the CDR3 is TGTGCCAGCAGTTACTCGCAGCGCAATGAGCAGTTCTTC.

This chain uses TRBV5-1 with TRBJ1-2; D is uncertain. Looked up from germline, CDR1 is SGHRS and CDR2 is YFSETQ. This CDR3 is 13 amino acids long. V gave up 4 bases and J gave up 1 base, with 8 bases separating them. In DNA form, the CDR3 reads TGCGCCAGCAGCATAGACCTTAACTATGGCTACACCTTC. The encoded protein is CASSIDLNYGYTF.

This clone is a singleton in its sample. This chain links TRBV7-9 with TRBJ1-2, with a possible D match to TRBD1 (6 bases). The CDR3 spans 15 residues. Germline V gives CDR1 SEHNR, CDR2 FQNEAQ (reference sequence). Trimming left V 1 base short and J 0 bases short, with 9 bases between. CDR3 region: CASSLEDRANYGYTF. Here the CDR3 DNA reads TGTGCCAGCAGCTTAGAGGACAGAGCTAACTATGGCTACACCTTC.

This rearrangement joins TRBV4-1 to TRBJ2-6; D tentatively reads TRBD1 or TRBD2 (5 bases each). This CDR3 contains 16 residues. Germline V gene data show CDR1 as MGHRA and CDR2 as YSYEKL. V dropped 10 bases and J dropped 0 bases, with 16 bases sitting between them. In DNA form, the CDR3 reads TGCGCCACCCGACGGGACGTTAGCTCTGGGGCCAACGTCCTGACTTTC. Amino acids: CATRRDVSSGANVLTF.

The chain couples TRBV28 to TRBJ1-2, with 9 nucleotides matching TRBD1. The CDR3 spans 16 residues. V lost 4 bases and J lost 1; bases outside the gene matches: 7. Germline assignment: CDR1 MDHEN and CDR2 SYDVKM. DNA of the CDR3: TGTGCCAGCAGTTCAAACAGGGGGCTGTTTAACTATGGCTACACCTTC. Translated: CASSSNRGLFNYGYTF.

The chain links TRBV5-1 to TRBJ2-3; D may be TRBD1 or TRBD2 (5 bases each). Between the trimmed V and J ends, which lost 1 base and 2 bases, there was a span of 11 bases. CDR1 and CDR2 (germline): SGHRS, YFSETQ. CDR3 length equals 15 residues. The CDR3 sequence is CASSLSSRVTDTQYF. CDR3 coding DNA: TGCGCCAGCAGCTTGTCTAGCAGGGTCACAGATACGCAGTATTTT.

The chain combines TRBV5-1 with TRBJ2-5; D perhaps matches TRBD1 (6 bases). The CDR3 covers 16 residues. Trimming left V 4 bases short and J 1 base short, with 17 bases between. Germline V gene lookup returns CDR1 SGHRS and CDR2 YFSETQ. CDR3 region: CASSQGGGGFQETQYF. CDR3 bases: TGCGCCAGCAGCCAAGGGGGTGGCGGGTTCCAAGAGACCCAGTACTTC.

The chain uses TRBV10-3 and TRBJ1-2; TRBD1 matches 7 bases. Trimming cost V 11 bases and J 4 bases; bases outside gene matches: 22. Germline-derived CDR1 and CDR2 are ENHRY and SYGVKD. The length of the CDR3 is 17 residues. CDR3 sequence (DNA): TGTGCCGCAGGATCCGGGACAGCTACTCTCTACGGCTATGGCTACACCTTC. Protein sequence: CAAGSGTATLYGYGYTF.

V is TRBV5-8 and J is TRBJ1-2; maybe TRBD1 (6 bases). CDR3 size: 15 residues. Looked up from germline, CDR1 is SGHTS and CDR2 is YDEGEE. The ends were cut back, 2 bases at V and 4 bases at J, with 15 bases in the middle. Here the CDR3 reads CASSLPQGFVYGYTF. CDR3 bases: TGTGCCAGCAGCTTACCACAGGGATTCGTCTATGGCTACACCTTC.

The rearrangement joins TRBV6-6 to TRBJ2-7; 8 positions match TRBD1. Trimming at V came to 7 bases and at J to 2 bases, leaving 7 bases not matched to a gene. CDR1 is MNHNY, CDR2 SVGAGI, per germline (reference sequence). The CDR3 has 14 residues. The chain's CDR3 is CASTPTGEAYEQYF. Here the CDR3 DNA reads TGTGCCAGCACCCCGACAGGGGAAGCCTACGAGCAGTACTTC.

The V call is TRBV7-9, the J call TRBJ2-1, with D uncertain. Per the germline V gene, CDR1 is SEHNR and CDR2 is FQNEAQ (reference sequence). The CDR3 length is 13 residues. Trimming cost V 3 bases and J 3 bases, with 6 bases left between them. CDR3 nucleotides: TGTGCCAGCAGCTTGGGCCACTACAATGAGCAGTTCTTC. Protein: CASSLGHYNEQFF.

J is TRBJ2-7 and V is TRBV7-6, with D possibly TRBD2 on 5 matching bases. The ends were cut back, 5 bases at V and 2 bases at J, with 16 bases in the middle. CDR1 is SGHVS and CDR2 is FNYEAQ in the germline V gene. This CDR3 is built from 15 residues. This CDR3 reads CASSPLALGAYEQYF. Here the CDR3 DNA reads TGTGCCAGCAGCCCCCTAGCTTTGGGAGCCTACGAGCAGTACTTC.

The chain joins TRBV7-3 to TRBJ2-2; D may be TRBD1 (5 bases). CDR3 length equals 15 residues. V lost 5 bases, J lost 5 bases, and 15 bases lay in between. From germline, CDR1 is SGHTA and CDR2 FQGTGA. The CDR3 nucleotides are TGTGCCAGCAGCCCAAGGGTAACAGGAACCGGGGAGCTGTTTTTT. Protein product: CASSPRVTGTGELFF.

This clone was observed once. The chain has TRBV27 and TRBJ2-1; D gene uncertain. Trimming pared 0 bases from V and 7 bases from J, leaving 4 bases between. Germline V gene data show CDR1 as MNHEY and CDR2 as SMNVEV (reference sequence). This CDR3 region has 12 residues. CDR3 DNA: TGTGCCAGCAGTTTATCCGGGAATGAGCAGTTCTTC. As protein: CASSLSGNEQFF.

This chain connects TRBV7-2 to TRBJ1-2; D gene ambiguous. Germline CDR1 reads SGHTA; CDR2 reads FQGNSA. The CDR3 loop spans 15 amino acids. V was trimmed by 2 bases and J by 8 bases, leaving 18 bases between them. The CDR3 loop reads CASSLRSGEPVGYTF. The DNA of the CDR3 is TGTGCCAGCAGCTTAAGGTCCGGGGAGCCTGTGGGCTACACCTTC.

The chain uses TRBV28 and TRBJ2-7; no reliable D call. Germline lookup yields CDR1 MDHEN and CDR2 SYDVKM. The CDR3 is 11 amino acids. The V end lost 6 bases, the J end lost 4 bases, and 7 bases lay between the germline ends. The CDR3 nucleotides read TGTGCCAGCAGGACAAGGTACGAGCAGTACTTC. Translated: CASRTRYEQYF.

The genes are TRBV18 and TRBJ2-7; D is possibly TRBD1 (5 bases). The CDR3 contains 15 residues. V gave up 2 bases and J gave up 2 bases, with 13 bases separating them. Germline lookup yields CDR1 KGHSH and CDR2 LQKENI. The CDR3 protein is CASSPRGPDAYEQYF. CDR3 DNA: TGTGCCAGCTCACCAAGGGGCCCGGACGCCTACGAGCAGTACTTC.

The chain has TRBV29-1 and TRBJ2-5; no definite D call. V was pared by 3 bases and J by 2 bases, with 10 bases between. The germline V gene has CDR1 SQVTM and CDR2 ANQGSEA. The CDR3 spans 13 residues. The CDR3 loop reads CSVDRAQQETQYF. The DNA of the CDR3 is TGCAGCGTTGATAGGGCACAGCAAGAGACCCAGTACTTC. The full variable domain, completed using reference TRBV29-1 and TRBJ2-5, is SAVISQKPSRDICQRGTSLTIQCQVDSQVTMMFWYRQQPGQSLTLIATANQGSEATYESGFVIDKFPISRPNLTFSTLTVSNMSPEDSSIYLCSVDRAQQETQYFGPGTRLLVL.